This T cell receptor beta chain is from a study of cytomegalovirus exposure and HLA in healthy donors. The study's findings and limits: A later analysis reportedly found fewer N-insertions in an Asian-associated ancestry cluster than the roughly 670-donor mean. TCR beta V segments were, for the most part, productive about 87% or about 30% of the time in an earlier analysis. The authors enumerated 150 to 200 TCR beta chains as linked to cytomegalovirus.

Worth noting for this clone: Its antigen remains unidentified.

Primers included in the PCR were 60 Vbeta and 13 Jbeta primers. Method: immunoSEQ multiplex PCR; TCRdb's copy keeps in-frame clones and lacks some. Of approximately 81,000 clones in the sample, around 85% were seen once. The sample taken for sequencing was PBMCs. This sequence was found in a woman aged 50 to 65 in good health and CMV-seronegative.

Here the CDR3 reads CATSSQQAGNEAFF. CDR3 nucleotide sequence: TGTGCCACCAGCAGTCAGCAGGCGGGGAATGAAGCTTTCTTT. V and J are TRBV15 and TRBJ1-1; D is uncertain. This CDR3 region has 14 residues. Germline values: CDR1 LNHNV, CDR2 YYDKDF (reference sequence). The V gene lost 3 bases and the J gene lost 7 bases, with 15 bases spanning the gap.